This T cell receptor (beta chain) was profiled in a study of OX40 agonist ivuxolimab in advanced cancers. Study-level background: Three patients showed partial responses: one hepatocellular carcinoma and two cutaneous melanoma cases.

Data came from immunoSEQ multiplex PCR; TCRdb stores just in-frame clones and leaves some out. The data contain 50,000 or so clones, approximately 86% of them singletons. With regard to this clone: Its antigen remains unknown.

The CDR3 consists of 16 residues. Germline V CDR1 and CDR2: SGHNT, YYREEE (reference sequence). The V and J ends lost 0 bases and 0 bases respectively, with 7 bases between them. Study-level findings and limits: Expanded peripheral T cells had an undetermined antigen specificity. Blood T cells, both CD4+ and CD8+, expanded clonally by week 6 at 0.1 to 3.0 mg/kg.

The sequence was collected from an adult with an advanced solid tumor such as melanoma, head and neck, liver or kidney cancer. Here the sequenced sample was CD4+ or CD8+ T cells sorted from blood, taken in a trial of the OX40 agonist ivuxolimab. The chain has TRBV5-4 and TRBJ2-6, with D unresolved. CDR3: CASSLAAISGANVLTF. Written as DNA, the CDR3 is TGTGCCAGCAGCTTGGCCGCAATCTCTGGGGCCAACGTCCTGACTTTC.